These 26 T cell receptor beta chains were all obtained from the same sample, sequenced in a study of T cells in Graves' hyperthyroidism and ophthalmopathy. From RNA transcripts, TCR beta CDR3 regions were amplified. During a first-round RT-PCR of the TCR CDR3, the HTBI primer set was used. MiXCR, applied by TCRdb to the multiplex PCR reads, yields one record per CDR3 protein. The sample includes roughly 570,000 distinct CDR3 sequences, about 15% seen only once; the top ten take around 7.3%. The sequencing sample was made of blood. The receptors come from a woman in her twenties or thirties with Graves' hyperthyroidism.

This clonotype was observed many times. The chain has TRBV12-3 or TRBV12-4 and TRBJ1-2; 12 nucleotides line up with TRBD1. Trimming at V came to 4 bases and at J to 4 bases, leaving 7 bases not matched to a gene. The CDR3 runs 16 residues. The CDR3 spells CASSSGTGGSGYGYTF. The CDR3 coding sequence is TGTGCCAGCAGTTCAGGGACAGGGGGCTCGGGCTATGGCTACACCTTC.

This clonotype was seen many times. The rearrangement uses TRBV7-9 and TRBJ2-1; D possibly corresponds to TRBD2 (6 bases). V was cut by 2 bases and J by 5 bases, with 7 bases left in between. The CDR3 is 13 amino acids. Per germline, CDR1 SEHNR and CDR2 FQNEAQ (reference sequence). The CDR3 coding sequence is TGTGCCAGCAGCTTATGGGAGGACAATGAGCAGTTCTTC. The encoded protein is CASSLWEDNEQFF.

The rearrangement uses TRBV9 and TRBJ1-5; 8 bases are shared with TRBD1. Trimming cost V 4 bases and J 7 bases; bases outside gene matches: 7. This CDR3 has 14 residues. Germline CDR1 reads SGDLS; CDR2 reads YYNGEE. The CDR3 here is CASSPHRGGQPQHF. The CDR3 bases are TGTGCCAGCAGCCCACACAGGGGGGGGCAGCCCCAGCATTTT.

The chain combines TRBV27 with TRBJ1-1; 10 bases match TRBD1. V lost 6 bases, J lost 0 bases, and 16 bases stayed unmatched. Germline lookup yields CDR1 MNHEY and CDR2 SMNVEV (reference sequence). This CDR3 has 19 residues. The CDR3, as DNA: TGTGCCAGCAGGGCGGGACAGGGGCCAAACGAACCCTTGAACACTGAAGCTTTCTTT. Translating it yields CASRAGQGPNEPLNTEAFF.

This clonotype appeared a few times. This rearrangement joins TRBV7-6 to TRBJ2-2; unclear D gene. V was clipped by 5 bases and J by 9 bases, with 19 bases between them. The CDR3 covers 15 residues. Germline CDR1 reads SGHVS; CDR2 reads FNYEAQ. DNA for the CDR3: TGTGCCAGCAGCCCCATGGGCCACCTTCTCCGGGAGCTGTTTTTT. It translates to CASSPMGHLLRELFF.

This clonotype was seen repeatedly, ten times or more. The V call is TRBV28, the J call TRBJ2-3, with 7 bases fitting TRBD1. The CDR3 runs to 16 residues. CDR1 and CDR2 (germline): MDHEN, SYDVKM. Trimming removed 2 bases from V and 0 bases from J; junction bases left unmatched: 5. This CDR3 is CASSLRQGPSTDTQYF. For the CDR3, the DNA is TGTGCCAGCAGTTTACGACAGGGCCCTAGCACAGATACGCAGTATTTT.

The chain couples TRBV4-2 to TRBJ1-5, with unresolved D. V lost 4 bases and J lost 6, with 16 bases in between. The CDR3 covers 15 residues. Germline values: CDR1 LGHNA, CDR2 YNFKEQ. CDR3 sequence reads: CASSPSENSAQPQHF. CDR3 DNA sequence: TGTGCCAGCAGCCCGTCCGAGAATTCGGCTCAGCCCCAGCATTTT.

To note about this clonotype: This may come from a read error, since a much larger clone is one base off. The DNA for the CDR3 is TGTGCCAGCATGTCAACAGATACGCAGTATTTT. Translation gives CASMSTDTQYF. V and J are TRBV6-2 or TRBV6-3 and TRBJ2-3; D is undetermined. CDR3 length: 11 residues. Germline loops: CDR1 MNHEY, CDR2 SVGEGT. The V end was cut by 7 bases, the J end by 3 bases, with 5 bases between.

The CDR3 DNA follows: TGTGCCAGCTCACCACTCGTCGCGAGTACAGATACGCAGTATTTT. It codes for CASSPLVASTDTQYF. The chain links TRBV18 to TRBJ2-3; no clear D gene. Germline V gene lookup returns CDR1 KGHSH and CDR2 LQKENI. The CDR3 extends over 15 amino acids. V was trimmed by 1 base and J by 3 bases, leaving 11 bases between them.

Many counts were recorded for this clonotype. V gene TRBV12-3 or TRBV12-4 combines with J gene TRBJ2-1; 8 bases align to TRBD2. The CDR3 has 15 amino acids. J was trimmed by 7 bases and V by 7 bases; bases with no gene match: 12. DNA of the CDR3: TGTGCCAGCACCCCTCTAACGGGAGGGCCGAATGAGCAGTTCTTC. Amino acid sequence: CASTPLTGGPNEQFF.

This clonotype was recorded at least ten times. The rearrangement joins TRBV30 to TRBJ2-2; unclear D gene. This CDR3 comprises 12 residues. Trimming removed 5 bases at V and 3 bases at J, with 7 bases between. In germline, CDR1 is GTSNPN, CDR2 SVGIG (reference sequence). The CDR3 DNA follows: TGTGCCTGGGGCAGTGACACCGGGGAGCTGTTTTTT. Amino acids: CAWGSDTGELFF.

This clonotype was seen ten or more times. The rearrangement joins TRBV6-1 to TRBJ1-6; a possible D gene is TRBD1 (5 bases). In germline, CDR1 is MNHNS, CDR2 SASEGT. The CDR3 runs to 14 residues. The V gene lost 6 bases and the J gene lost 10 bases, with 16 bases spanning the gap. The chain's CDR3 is CASSEPGPGSPLHF. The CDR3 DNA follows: TGTGCCAGCAGCGAACCGGGACCTGGGTCACCCCTCCACTTT.

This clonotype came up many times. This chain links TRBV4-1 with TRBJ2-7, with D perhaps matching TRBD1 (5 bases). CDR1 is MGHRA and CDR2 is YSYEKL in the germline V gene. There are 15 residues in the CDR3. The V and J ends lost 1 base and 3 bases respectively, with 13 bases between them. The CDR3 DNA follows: TGCGCCAGCAGCCAAGTGACAGTCACCTTCTACGAGCAGTACTTC. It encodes CASSQVTVTFYEQYF.

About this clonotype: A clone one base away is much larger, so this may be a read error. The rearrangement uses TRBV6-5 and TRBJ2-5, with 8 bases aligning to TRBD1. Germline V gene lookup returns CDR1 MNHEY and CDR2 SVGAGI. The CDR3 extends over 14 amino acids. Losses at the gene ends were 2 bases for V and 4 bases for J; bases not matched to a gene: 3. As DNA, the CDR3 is TGTGCCAGCAGTTACGCGGACAGGGCAGAGACCCAGTACTTC. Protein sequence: CASSYADRAETQYF.

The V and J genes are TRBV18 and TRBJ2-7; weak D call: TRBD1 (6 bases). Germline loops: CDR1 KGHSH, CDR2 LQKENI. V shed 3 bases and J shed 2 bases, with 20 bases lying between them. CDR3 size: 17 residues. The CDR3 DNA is TGTGCCAGCTCACCCGGACAGCGAGGAGTGTCCACCTACGAGCAGTACTTC. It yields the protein CASSPGQRGVSTYEQYF.

This chain's CDR3 is CASSPWVTGRGGFTEAFF. CDR3 sequence (DNA): TGTGCCAGTAGTCCCTGGGTTACCGGCAGGGGGGGTTTCACTGAAGCTTTCTTT. The chain couples TRBV19 to TRBJ1-1; 7 bases fit TRBD1. The CDR3 is 18 amino acids. CDR1 is LNHDA and CDR2 is SQIVND in the germline V gene (reference sequence). V lost 5 bases, J lost 4 bases, and 19 bases stayed unmatched.

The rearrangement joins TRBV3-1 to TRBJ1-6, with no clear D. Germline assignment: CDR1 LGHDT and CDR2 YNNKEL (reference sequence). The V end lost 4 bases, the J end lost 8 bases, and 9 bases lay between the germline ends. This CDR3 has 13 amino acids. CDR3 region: CASSPVRDSPLHF. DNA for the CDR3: TGTGCCAGCAGCCCCGTACGCGATTCACCCCTCCACTTT. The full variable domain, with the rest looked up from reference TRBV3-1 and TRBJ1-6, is DTAVSQTPKYLVTQMGNDKSIKCEQNLGHDTMYWYKQDSKKFLKIMFSYNNKELIINETVPNRFSPKSPDKAHLNLHINSLELGDSAVYFCASSPVRDSPLHFGNGTRLTVT.

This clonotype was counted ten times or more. This chain's CDR3 is CAWTGDSTDTQYF. DNA for the CDR3: TGTGCCTGGACGGGGGATAGCACAGATACGCAGTATTTT. This rearrangement joins TRBV30 to TRBJ2-3; D is perhaps TRBD2 (6 bases). This CDR3 is built from 13 residues. Germline CDR1 GTSNPN, CDR2 SVGIG (reference sequence). The V and J ends lost 4 bases and 0 bases respectively, with 8 bases between them.

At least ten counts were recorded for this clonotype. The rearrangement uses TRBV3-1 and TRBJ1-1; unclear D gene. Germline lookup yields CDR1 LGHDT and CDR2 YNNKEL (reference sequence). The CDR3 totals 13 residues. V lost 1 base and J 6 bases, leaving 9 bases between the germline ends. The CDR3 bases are TGTGCCAGCAGCCAAGCCGTCACGGCTGAAGCTTTCTTT. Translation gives CASSQAVTAEAFF.

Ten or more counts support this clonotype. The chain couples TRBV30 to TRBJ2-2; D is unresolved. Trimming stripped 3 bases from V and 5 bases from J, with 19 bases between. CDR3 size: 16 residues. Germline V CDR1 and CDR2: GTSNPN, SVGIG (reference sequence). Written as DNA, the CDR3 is TGTGCCTGGAGCCACCTGGTCGGAAAAGCAACCGGGGAGCTGTTTTTT. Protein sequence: CAWSHLVGKATGELFF.

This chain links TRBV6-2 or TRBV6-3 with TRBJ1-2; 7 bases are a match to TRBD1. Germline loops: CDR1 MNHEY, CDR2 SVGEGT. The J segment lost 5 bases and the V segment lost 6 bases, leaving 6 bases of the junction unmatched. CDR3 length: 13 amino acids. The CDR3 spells CASSNDRVYGYTF. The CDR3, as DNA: TGTGCCAGCAGCAACGACAGGGTTTATGGCTACACCTTC.

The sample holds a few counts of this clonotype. The CDR3 is CAWAGTYEQYF. The CDR3 DNA reads as TGTGCCTGGGCAGGTACCTACGAGCAGTACTTC. The V call is TRBV30, the J call TRBJ2-7; D unclear. The V gene's germline CDR1 is GTSNPN and CDR2 SVGIG (reference sequence). Trimming left V 5 bases short and J 2 bases short, with 7 bases between. The CDR3 runs 11 residues.

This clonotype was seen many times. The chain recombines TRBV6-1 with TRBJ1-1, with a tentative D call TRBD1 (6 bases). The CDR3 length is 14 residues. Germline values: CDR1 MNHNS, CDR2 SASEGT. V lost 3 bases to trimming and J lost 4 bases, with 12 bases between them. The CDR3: CASSDVQGSTEAFF. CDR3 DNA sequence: TGTGCCAGCAGTGATGTACAGGGCTCCACTGAAGCTTTCTTT.

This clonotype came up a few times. The CDR3 loop reads CASSYSAYQPQHF. The CDR3 DNA follows: TGTGCCAGCAGTTACTCGGCGTATCAGCCCCAGCATTTT. This sequence joins TRBV6-5 and TRBJ1-5; D remains unclear. CDR3 length equals 13 residues. Germline lookup yields CDR1 MNHEY and CDR2 SVGAGI. Trimming removed 0 bases at V and 5 bases at J, with 5 bases between.

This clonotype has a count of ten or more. CDR3 coding DNA: TGTGCCAGCAGTTCGCGACCTAGTGGGGGTCCTCGGAACACTGAAGCTTTCTTT. Protein product: CASSSRPSGGPRNTEAFF. The J gene is TRBJ1-1, the V gene TRBV6-2 or TRBV6-3, with D possibly TRBD1 on 5 matching bases. The CDR3 is 18 amino acids. The V gene lost 4 bases and the J gene lost 1 base, with 22 bases spanning the gap. CDR1 MNHEY and CDR2 SVGEGT come from the germline V gene.

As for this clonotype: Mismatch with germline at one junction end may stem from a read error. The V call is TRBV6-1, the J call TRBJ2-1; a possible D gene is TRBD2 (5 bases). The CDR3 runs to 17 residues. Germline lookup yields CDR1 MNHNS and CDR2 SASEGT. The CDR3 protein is CAGSELTSGLTYNEQFF. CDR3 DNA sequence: TGTGCCGGCAGTGAATTAACATCCGGACTTACCTACAATGAGCAGTTCTTC.